This T cell receptor (beta chain) derives from a study of T cells in Graves' hyperthyroidism and ophthalmopathy. This clonotype was seen at least ten times. Its antigen is undetermined. Overall study results and limits: Ophthalmopathy was predicted by the model a median of about 6.7 months ahead of onset. Blood held most thyroid clonotypes expanded above 0.001 frequency.

Per germline, CDR1 MNHNS and CDR2 SASEGT. V lost 1 base to trimming and J lost 2 bases, with 21 bases between them. The CDR3 totals 18 residues. What was amplified from RNA transcripts were TCR beta CDR3 regions. Initially, a first-round RT-PCR of the TCR CDR3 employed the HTBI primer set. TCRdb re-called the multiplex PCR reads through MiXCR, storing one row per CDR3 protein. Among hundreds of thousands of distinct CDR3 sequences, roughly 15% were seen once, and the ten largest hold about 4.5%. This chain connects TRBV6-1 to TRBJ2-7; TRBD2 might be the D (5 bases). The TCR comes from a woman between 35 and 50 years old with Graves' ophthalmopathy. Sequencing input: blood. The CDR3 DNA is TGTGCCAGCAGTGAAGAAACAAGCGGACGCTTTTCGGCCTACGAGCAGTACTTC. This sequence encodes CASSEETSGRFSAYEQYF.